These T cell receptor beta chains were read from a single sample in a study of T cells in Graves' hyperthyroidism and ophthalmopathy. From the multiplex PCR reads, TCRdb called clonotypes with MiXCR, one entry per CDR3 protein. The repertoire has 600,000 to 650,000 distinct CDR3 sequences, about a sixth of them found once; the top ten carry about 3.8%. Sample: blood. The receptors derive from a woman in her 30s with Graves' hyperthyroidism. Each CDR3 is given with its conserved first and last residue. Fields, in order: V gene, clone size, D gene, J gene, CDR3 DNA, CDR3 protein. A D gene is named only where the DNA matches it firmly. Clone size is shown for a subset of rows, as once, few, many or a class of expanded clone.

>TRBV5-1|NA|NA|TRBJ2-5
TGCGCCAGCAGCTTGACTGTTGCCAAAGAGACCCAGTACTTC
CASSLTVAKETQYF
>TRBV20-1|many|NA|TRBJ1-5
TGCAGTGCTAGAGATGGAAATCAGCCCCAGCATTTT
CSARDGNQPQHF
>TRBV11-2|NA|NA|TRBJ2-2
TGTGCCAGCTCACCTACGAAAGGGGACACAGCTTTAGCGAACACCGGGGAGCTGTTTTTT
CASSPTKGDTALANTGELFF
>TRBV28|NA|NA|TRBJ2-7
TGTGCCAGCAGTTTGGGCTTTATGGGGAACTACGAGCAGTACTTC
CASSLGFMGNYEQYF
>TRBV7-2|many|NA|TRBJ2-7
TGTGCCAGCAGCTCCCGACTTAGTGGCTCCTACGAGCAGTACTTC
CASSSRLSGSYEQYF
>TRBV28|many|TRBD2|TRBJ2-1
TGTGCCAGCAGTCCACCGAGACTGCGGGAGGCCAGCTCCTACAATGAGCAGTTCTTC
CASSPPRLREASSYNEQFF
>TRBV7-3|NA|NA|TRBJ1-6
TGTGCCAGCAGCAGCGGTTCTCCGGATTCACCCCTCCACTTT
CASSSGSPDSPLHF
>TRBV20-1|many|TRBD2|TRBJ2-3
TGCAGTGCTAGGGCTAGCGGGAGGCAGAGGACAGATACGCAGTATTTT
CSARASGRQRTDTQYF
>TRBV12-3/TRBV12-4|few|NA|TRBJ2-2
TGTGCCAGCCGCCTGAGGTCCGGGGAGCTGTTTTTT
CASRLRSGELFF
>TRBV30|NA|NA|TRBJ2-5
TGTGCCTGGATCAATGGGCAGGGCGTGGAGACCCAGTACTTC
CAWINGQGVETQYF
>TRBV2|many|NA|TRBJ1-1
TGTGCCAGCACTACAGTAGCCCCTGAAGCTTTCTTT
CASTTVAPEAFF
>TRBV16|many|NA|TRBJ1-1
TGTGCCAGCAGCCAATTAGGCAGCACTGAAGCTTTCTTT
CASSQLGSTEAFF
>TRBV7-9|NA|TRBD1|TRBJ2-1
TGTGCCAGCAGCTTAGGGCAGGGGGTTTGGGAGCAGTTCTTC
CASSLGQGVWEQFF
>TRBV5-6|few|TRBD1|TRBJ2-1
TGTGCCAGCAGCTTGGGGCAGGGGGCATGGAATGAGCAGTTCTTC
CASSLGQGAWNEQFF
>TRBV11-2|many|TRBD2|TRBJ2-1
TGTGCCAGCAGGCATTCTAGCGGGCGCTACAATGAGCAGTTCTTC
CASRHSSGRYNEQFF
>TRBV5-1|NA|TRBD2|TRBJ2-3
TGCGCCAGCAGACTGGGACTAGCGGGAGGTTCCCCGCCAGATACGCAGTATTTT
CASRLGLAGGSPPDTQYF
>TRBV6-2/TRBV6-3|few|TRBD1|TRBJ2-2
TGTGCCAGCAGTTTTTGGACAGGGGCGAACACCGGGGAGCTGTTTTTT
CASSFWTGANTGELFF
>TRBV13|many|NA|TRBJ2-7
TGTGCCAGCAGCTTAGGGGTCTACGAGCAGTACTTC
CASSLGVYEQYF
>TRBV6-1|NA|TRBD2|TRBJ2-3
TGTGCCAGCAATCCTCTAGCGGGAGGGCCGACAGATACGCAGTATTTT
CASNPLAGGPTDTQYF
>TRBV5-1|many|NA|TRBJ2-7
TGCGCCAGCAGTCTGGGGGCTAGCGAATCCTACGAGCAGTACTTC
CASSLGASESYEQYF
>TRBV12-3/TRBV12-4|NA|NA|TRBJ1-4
TGTACCAGCAGTTCTGGCATAACTAATGAAAAACTGTTTTTT
CTSSSGITNEKLFF
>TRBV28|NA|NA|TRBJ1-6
TGTGCCAGCAGGGACGGGGGATATAATTCACCCCTCCACTTT
CASRDGGYNSPLHF
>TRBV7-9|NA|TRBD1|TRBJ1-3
TGTGCCAGCAGCCCCAGGGGGCGATTTGGAAACACCATATATTTT
CASSPRGRFGNTIYF
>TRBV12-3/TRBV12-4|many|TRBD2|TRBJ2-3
TGTGCCAGCAGCCTGGGCGCTAGCGGGAGGGTGAGCACAGATACGCAGTATTTT
CASSLGASGRVSTDTQYF
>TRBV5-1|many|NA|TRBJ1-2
TGCGCCAGCAGCTTGACTGCGGGGCTTCAAGACTATGGCTACACCTTC
CASSLTAGLQDYGYTF
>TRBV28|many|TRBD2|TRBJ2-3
TGTGCCAGCAGTCCGCGGAGGGGAGCGGGAGCCTCAGATACGCAGTATTTT
CASSPRRGAGASDTQYF